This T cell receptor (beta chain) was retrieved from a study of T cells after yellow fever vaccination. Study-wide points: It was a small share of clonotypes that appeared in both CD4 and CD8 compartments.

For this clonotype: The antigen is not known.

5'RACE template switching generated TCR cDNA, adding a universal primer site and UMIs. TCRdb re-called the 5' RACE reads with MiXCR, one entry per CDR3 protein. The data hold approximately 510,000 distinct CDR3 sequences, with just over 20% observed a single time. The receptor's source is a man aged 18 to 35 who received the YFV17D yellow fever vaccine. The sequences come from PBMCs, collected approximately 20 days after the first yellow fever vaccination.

The CDR3 DNA sequence: TGTGCCAGCAGCTTAATCCGCAGGGTGGGAAAGCCTAATGAGCAGTTCTTC. Protein: CASSLIRRVGKPNEQFF. This chain connects TRBV11-2 to TRBJ2-1; maybe TRBD1 (5 bases). This CDR3 contains 17 residues. CDR1 and CDR2 from the germline V gene are SGHAT and FQNNGV. V was cut by 2 bases and J by 7 bases, with 21 bases left in between.